These 24 T cell receptor beta chains came from one sample sequenced in a study of blood T cells in healthy people across ages. Primers used in a second PCR of roughly 6 to 11 cycles were a sample-barcoded 5' primer and a J-beta primer mix. TCRdb re-called the 5' RACE reads through MiXCR, storing one row per CDR3 protein. Here the sample spans 1.2 million to 1.5 million distinct CDR3 sequences, around 55% being singletons. Sequencing used blood. The receptors originated from a man aged 18-30 years in good health.

The chain links TRBV14 to TRBJ1-1; D unresolved. CDR1 SGHDN and CDR2 FVKESK come from the germline V gene. The CDR3 runs to 14 residues. The V end was cut by 3 bases, the J end by 7 bases, with 15 bases between. CDR3 in amino acids: CASSQLKTGNEAFF. The CDR3 nucleotides read TGTGCCAGCAGCCAGCTCAAAACCGGGAATGAAGCTTTCTTT.

By sample fraction, this clonotype is medium-sized (0.01 to 0.1%). This chain connects TRBV7-9 to TRBJ2-7; 8 nucleotides agree with TRBD2. V lost 7 bases to trimming and J lost 4 bases; unmatched junction nucleotides: 9. The V gene's germline CDR1 is SEHNR and CDR2 FQNEAQ (reference sequence). There are 14 residues in the CDR3. The CDR3 here is CASTPPGLEYEQYF. The CDR3 DNA is TGTGCCAGCACCCCACCGGGACTAGAGTACGAGCAGTACTTC.

This chain uses TRBV6-5 with TRBJ1-2; 7 bases match TRBD1. In germline, CDR1 is MNHEY, CDR2 SVGAGI. Trimming removed 6 bases from V and 4 bases from J; junction bases left unmatched: 14. CDR3 length: 16 amino acids. CDR3 sequence: CASSLTGNLIPYGYTF. CDR3 in DNA: TGTGCCAGCAGCTTGACAGGGAATCTAATCCCCTATGGCTACACCTTC.

The chain joins TRBV3-1 to TRBJ2-7; D is unresolved. CDR1 is LGHDT, CDR2 YNNKEL, per germline (reference sequence). The CDR3 consists of 14 residues. V gave up 1 base and J gave up 4 bases, with 11 bases separating them. CDR3 coding DNA: TGTGCCAGCAGCCAAGTTCAGGAGAGGTACGAGCAGTACTTC. Translated: CASSQVQERYEQYF.

This clonotype was counted only a few times. The rearrangement joins TRBV6-2 or TRBV6-3 to TRBJ2-7, with D perhaps being TRBD1 or TRBD2 (6 bases each). V lost 2 bases and J lost 4, with 12 bases in between. Germline values: CDR1 MNHEY, CDR2 SVGEGT. This CDR3 is built from 14 residues. The CDR3 sequence: CASSYHGGGYEQYF. The CDR3 DNA reads TGTGCCAGCAGTTACCACGGGGGCGGTTACGAGCAGTACTTC.

The chain recombines TRBV7-2 with TRBJ1-2; D not resolved. Between the trimmed V and J ends, which lost 1 base and 2 bases, there was a span of 8 bases. The germline CDR1 and CDR2 sequences are SGHTA and FQGNSA. The length of the CDR3 is 14 residues. The CDR3, as DNA: TGTGCCAGCAGCTTAGAAAGCCAAAACTATGGCTACACCTTC. As protein: CASSLESQNYGYTF.

This clonotype was picked up a small number of times. This chain links TRBV4-2 with TRBJ1-6; no definite D call. The V and J ends lost 0 bases and 9 bases respectively, with 12 bases between them. This CDR3 has 15 residues. Germline CDR1 and CDR2: LGHNA and YNFKEQ. CDR3 sequence reads: CASSQEWRFSSPLHF. Here the CDR3 DNA reads TGTGCCAGCAGCCAAGAGTGGAGGTTCAGTTCACCCCTCCACTTT.

This chain links TRBV12-3 or TRBV12-4 with TRBJ2-1, with 9 nucleotides matching TRBD1. The CDR3 length is 13 residues. With 6 bases clipped from V and 7 bases from J, the junction kept 4 bases outside the gene matches. The CDR3 DNA sequence: TGTGCCAGCAGGACAGGGGGTGGTAATGAGCAGTTCTTC. This translates into CASRTGGGNEQFF.

This clonotype was seen just once. The chain couples TRBV27 to TRBJ2-3; tentative D call: TRBD1 (6 bases). V was clipped by 5 bases and J by 9 bases, with 12 bases between them. Germline lookup yields CDR1 MNHEY and CDR2 SMNVEV (reference sequence). This CDR3 has 12 residues. CDR3 DNA: TGTGCCAGCAGTGGGGGCCAACCGACGCAGTATTTT. Its translation: CASSGGQPTQYF.

The chain employs TRBV10-3 and TRBJ2-5; 7 bases align to TRBD2. V dropped 3 bases and J dropped 5; count of bases not matched to a gene: 12. The CDR3 totals 16 residues. Germline V lookup: CDR1 ENHRY, CDR2 SYGVKD. This chain's CDR3 is CAISDESGIVMETQYF. The CDR3 DNA reads TGTGCCATCAGTGACGAAAGCGGGATTGTGATGGAGACCCAGTACTTC.

This clonotype was counted only a few times. The V call is TRBV6-6, the J call TRBJ1-1, with 8 bases fitting TRBD1. Germline V CDR1 and CDR2: MNHNY, SVGAGI (reference sequence). CDR3 size: 16 residues. J was trimmed by 0 bases and V by 2 bases; bases with no gene match: 5. CDR3 nucleotides: TGTGCCAGCAGTTACGGGACAGGTCGTATGAACACTGAAGCTTTCTTT. Protein: CASSYGTGRMNTEAFF.

The chain links TRBV6-1 to TRBJ2-1, with unresolved D. The CDR3 covers 13 residues. V was pared by 6 bases and J by 3 bases, with 9 bases between. CDR1 and CDR2 (germline): MNHNS, SASEGT. The CDR3 nucleotides read TGTGCCAGCAGAAGGCAGGTCTACAATGAGCAGTTCTTC. It codes for CASRRQVYNEQFF.

This chain uses TRBV20-1 with TRBJ2-5; tentative D call: TRBD1 (6 bases). This CDR3 spans 13 amino acids. Between the trimmed V and J ends, which lost 2 bases and 4 bases, there was a span of 11 bases. Per the germline V gene, CDR1 is DFQATT and CDR2 is SNEGSKA (reference sequence). The DNA for the CDR3 is TGCAGTGCTAGACCACAGGGTTTAGAGACCCAGTACTTC. It encodes CSARPQGLETQYF.

This clonotype has a count of ten or more. The chain couples TRBV20-1 to TRBJ2-1, with TRBD1 matching over 11 bases. The CDR3 is made up of 13 amino acids. V was pared by 7 bases and J by 9 bases, with 8 bases of the junction left unmatched. Germline assignment: CDR1 DFQATT and CDR2 SNEGSKA (reference sequence). In nucleotides, the CDR3 is TGCAGTGTTAGGGGACAGGGGGGGGTTGAGCAGTTCTTC. Its protein product is CSVRGQGGVEQFF.

The chain joins TRBV2 to TRBJ2-7; D is possibly TRBD2 (6 bases). V lost 3 bases, J lost 5 bases, and 17 bases lay in between. The CDR3 is made up of 15 amino acids. Germline CDR1 SNHLY, CDR2 FYNNEI. The CDR3 reads CASSDSGYYINEQYF. In DNA form, the CDR3 reads TGTGCCAGCAGTGATAGCGGATATTATATAAACGAGCAGTACTTC.

The CDR3 DNA is TGCAGCTTCCTACCGTACCCGGCGAGCACTGAAGCTTTCTTT. Translating gives CSFLPYPASTEAFF. The chain recombines TRBV29-1 with TRBJ1-1, with D unclear. The CDR3 covers 14 residues. The V end lost 8 bases, the J end lost 4 bases, and 20 bases lay between the germline ends. The germline gives CDR1 SQVTM, CDR2 ANQGSEA.

The genes are TRBV6-5 and TRBJ2-1; D may be TRBD2 (5 bases). Germline lookup yields CDR1 MNHEY and CDR2 SVGAGI. The CDR3 contains 13 residues. Deletions cut 7 bases from V and 7 bases from J, with 14 bases between. For the CDR3, the DNA is TGTGCCAGCACATGGCCTGGGAGAAATGAGCAGTTCTTC. Its translation is CASTWPGRNEQFF.

This clonotype was detected a few times. The CDR3 region is CAISVVQQGQETQYF. The DNA of the CDR3 is TGTGCCATCAGTGTAGTCCAGCAGGGGCAAGAGACCCAGTACTTC. The chain has TRBV10-3 and TRBJ2-5, with D possibly matching TRBD1 (6 bases). The CDR3 is 15 amino acids. V was trimmed by 4 bases and J by 2 bases, leaving 14 bases between them. Germline CDR1 and CDR2: ENHRY and SYGVKD.

The chain has TRBV6-2 or TRBV6-3 and TRBJ1-4; TRBD1 matches 7 bases. Unmatched junction bases numbered 6, after V lost 2 bases and J lost 3 bases. The CDR3 spans 16 residues. Per germline, CDR1 MNHEY and CDR2 SVGEGT. CDR3 in amino acids: CASSYRDREPNEKLFF. CDR3 DNA: TGTGCCAGCAGTTACCGCGACAGGGAACCTAATGAAAAACTGTTTTTT.

The chain has TRBV29-1 and TRBJ2-7; tentative D call: TRBD1 (6 bases). V was cut by 6 bases and J by 2 bases, with 14 bases left in between. The CDR3 extends over 13 amino acids. CDR1 and CDR2 from the germline V gene are SQVTM and ANQGSEA. The DNA for the CDR3 is TGCAGCGTGCGACGGGACACCCCCTACGAGCAGTACTTC. Translating gives CSVRRDTPYEQYF.

This clonotype has a handful of counts. The V gene is TRBV25-1, the J gene TRBJ2-1, with TRBD2 identical over 13 bases. Germline trimming cut 7 bases from V and 4 bases from J; bases unmatched to any gene: 1. Germline CDR1 is MGHDK and CDR2 is SYGVNS. The CDR3 totals 14 residues. CDR3 DNA: TGTGCCAGCAAGGGACTAGCGGGGTACAATGAGCAGTTCTTC. Translated, it gives CASKGLAGYNEQFF.

The J gene is TRBJ1-1, the V gene TRBV5-1, with 8 bases matching TRBD1. The CDR3 spans 17 residues. Germline-derived CDR1 and CDR2 are SGHRS and YFSETQ. J lost 0 bases, V lost 0 bases, and 7 bases had no gene match. The CDR3: CASSLVRTGSMNTEAFF. The CDR3 DNA reads TGCGCCAGCAGCTTGGTACGGACAGGGAGCATGAACACTGAAGCTTTCTTT.

V gene TRBV4-1 combines with J gene TRBJ2-1; perhaps TRBD1 as D (5 bases). The ends were cut back, 1 base at V and 12 bases at J, with 10 bases in the middle. The CDR3 runs 12 residues. CDR1 is MGHRA, CDR2 YSYEKL, per germline. CDR3 residues: CASSQAGRGQFF. The CDR3 DNA reads as TGCGCCAGCAGCCAAGCAGGGCGAGGGCAGTTCTTC.

The chain is built from TRBV13 and TRBJ2-2; the match to TRBD2 covers 7 bases. V was clipped by 8 bases and J by 5 bases; unmatched bases: 8. Germline V gene lookup returns CDR1 PRHDT and CDR2 FYEKMQ (reference sequence). The CDR3 has 14 amino acids. CDR3 in amino acids: CASGAGTITGELFF. The CDR3 DNA is TGTGCCAGCGGAGCGGGGACCATAACCGGGGAGCTGTTTTTT.